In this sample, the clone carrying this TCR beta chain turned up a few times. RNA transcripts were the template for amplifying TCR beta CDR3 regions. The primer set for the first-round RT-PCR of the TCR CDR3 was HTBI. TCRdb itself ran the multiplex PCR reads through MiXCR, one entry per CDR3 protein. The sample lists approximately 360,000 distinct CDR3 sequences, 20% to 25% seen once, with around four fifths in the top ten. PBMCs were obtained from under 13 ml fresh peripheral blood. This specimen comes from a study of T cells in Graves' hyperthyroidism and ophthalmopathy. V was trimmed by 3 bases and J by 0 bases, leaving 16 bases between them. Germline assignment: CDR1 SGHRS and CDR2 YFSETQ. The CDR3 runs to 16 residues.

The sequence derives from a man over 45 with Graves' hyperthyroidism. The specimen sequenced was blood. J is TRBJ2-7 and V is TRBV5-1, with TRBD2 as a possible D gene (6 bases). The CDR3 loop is CASSYFSGSPSYEQYF. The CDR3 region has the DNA TGCGCCAGCAGCTACTTTAGCGGTAGCCCCTCCTACGAGCAGTACTTC.